Shown below are 16 T cell receptor beta chains from a single sample sequenced in a study of CD8 T cells in Susac syndrome. The authors reverse transcribed roughly 0.5 to 1 ug RNA with random hexamers. TCRdb reanalysed the immunoSEQ multiplex PCR reads using MiXCR and keeps one entry per CDR3 protein. This sample has fewer than 350,000 distinct CDR3 sequences, with approximately 85% found just once. Sequencing used CD8+ T cells from PBMCs. These receptors were taken from a human donor with multiple sclerosis.

V is TRBV19 and J is TRBJ2-1; D is unresolved. Per the germline V gene, CDR1 is LNHDA and CDR2 is SQIVND (reference sequence). This CDR3 has 13 amino acids. V gave up 3 bases and J gave up 0 bases, with 3 bases separating them. CDR3 coding DNA: TGTGCCAGTAGTATGAGCTCCTACAATGAGCAGTTCTTC. The encoded protein is CASSMSSYNEQFF.

This chain uses TRBV27 with TRBJ1-2; no reliable D call. Germline values: CDR1 MNHEY, CDR2 SMNVEV (reference sequence). The CDR3 extends over 15 amino acids. V lost 3 bases, J lost 5 bases, and 16 bases lay in between. The CDR3 sequence: CASSFFPDGSYGYTF. In DNA form, the CDR3 reads TGTGCCAGCAGTTTTTTCCCCGACGGTTCGTATGGCTACACCTTC.

The chain combines TRBV28 with TRBJ1-2; unclear D gene. The CDR3 loop spans 14 amino acids. Germline CDR1 reads MDHEN; CDR2 reads SYDVKM. Trimming left V 3 bases short and J 2 bases short, with 10 bases between. The CDR3 loop is CASSFPTGNYGYTF. The CDR3 DNA sequence: TGTGCCAGCAGTTTCCCGACGGGGAACTATGGCTACACCTTC.

The chain employs TRBV6-2 or TRBV6-3 and TRBJ1-2, with D unclear. V gave up 7 bases and J gave up 8 bases, with 14 bases separating them. Germline V gene data show CDR1 as MNHEY and CDR2 as SVGEGT. The CDR3 totals 12 residues. CDR3 DNA: TGTGCCAGCACCTCATCACCTGACGGCTACACCTTC. This sequence encodes CASTSSPDGYTF.

The V and J genes are TRBV12-5 and TRBJ2-5; D may correspond to TRBD1 or TRBD2 (5 bases each). This CDR3 has 15 residues. Trimming removed 5 bases from V and 2 bases from J, with 15 bases in between. Germline V gene sequence: CDR1 LGHNT, CDR2 FRNRAP. As DNA, the CDR3 is TGTGCTAGTGGTGGAGGAGCAGGGTTACAAGAGACCCAGTACTTC. This encodes CASGGGAGLQETQYF.

This clonotype was seen a few times. Sequence at one end of the junction differs from germline and may be a read error. V usage is TRBV7-6 and J usage is TRBJ2-3; D might be TRBD2 (6 bases). The CDR3 has 14 amino acids. Germline assignment: CDR1 SGHVS and CDR2 FNYEAQ. Here the CDR3 DNA reads TGTGCCAGCAGCTTTCGTACTAGCAGAGATACGCAGTATTTT. Amino acid sequence: CASSFRTSRDTQYF.

This chain joins TRBV25-1 and TRBJ2-7; TRBD2 is a possible D gene (7 bases). Trimming removed 0 bases from V and 1 base from J, with 13 bases in between. The CDR3 has 16 amino acids. Germline V gives CDR1 MGHDK, CDR2 SYGVNS. In DNA, the CDR3 is TGTGCCAGCAGTGAATATAGGGAGGGGGGGTCCTACGAGCAGTACGTC. Translation gives CASSEYREGGSYEQYV.

The chain is built from TRBV6-6 and TRBJ2-2; 13 bases align to TRBD2. This CDR3 region has 16 residues. Germline values: CDR1 MNHNY, CDR2 SVGAGI (reference sequence). The V segment lost 6 bases and the J segment 5 bases; nucleotides outside the gene matches: 6. CDR3 nucleotides: TGTGCCAGCAGCCGGGTGACTAGCGGGGGGACCGGGGAGCTGTTTTTT. It translates to CASSRVTSGGTGELFF.

V is TRBV4-3 and J is TRBJ1-1; the D gene is possibly TRBD1 (6 bases). CDR1 and CDR2 from the germline V gene are LGHNA and YSLEER. V was cut by 0 bases and J by 3 bases, with 11 bases left in between. This CDR3 region has 15 residues. CDR3 DNA sequence: TGCGCCAGCAGCCAAGATACAGGGCTGTACACTGAAGCTTTCTTT. Encoded protein: CASSQDTGLYTEAFF.

This clonotype has just one count. This chain links TRBV7-9 with TRBJ2-3; D not resolved. This CDR3 is built from 15 residues. Germline CDR1 SEHNR, CDR2 FQNEAQ (reference sequence). With 5 bases removed from V and 1 base from J, the gap between germline ends came to 13 bases. The CDR3 loop is CASSPPRSGTDTQYF. The CDR3 nucleotides are TGTGCCAGCAGCCCCCCACGCAGCGGCACAGATACGCAGTATTTT.

The chain links TRBV6-1 to TRBJ1-4, with D maybe TRBD1 (5 bases). The CDR3 spans 15 residues. Deletions cut 3 bases from V and 5 bases from J, with 13 bases between. Germline CDR1 reads MNHNS; CDR2 reads SASEGT. The CDR3 loop reads CASSEFQGGNEKLFF. CDR3 coding DNA: TGTGCCAGCAGTGAGTTCCAGGGCGGGAATGAAAAACTGTTTTTT.

Details on this clonotype: Its ends do not fully match the called genes, so a read error is possible. The V call is TRBV12-5, the J call TRBJ2-1; D may be TRBD1 (6 bases). The CDR3 is 13 residues long. The germline gives CDR1 LGHNT, CDR2 FRNRAP. The CDR3 here is CASGLDRYKEQFF. The CDR3 DNA is TGTGCTAGTGGTCTTGACAGGTACAAGGAGCAGTTCTTC.

V gene TRBV28 combines with J gene TRBJ2-7; D might be TRBD2 (5 bases). Looked up from germline, CDR1 is MDHEN and CDR2 is SYDVKM. The CDR3 has 15 amino acids. The V and J ends lost 2 bases and 1 base respectively, with 12 bases between them. CDR3 loop: CASSLVRAASYEQYF. DNA of the CDR3: TGTGCCAGCAGTTTAGTGAGGGCTGCTTCCTACGAGCAGTACTTC.

The V call is TRBV24-1, the J call TRBJ2-5, with no clear D. Trimming removed 7 bases from V and 1 base from J, with 9 bases in between. CDR1 is KGHDR and CDR2 is SFDVKD in the germline V gene. CDR3 length equals 13 residues. CDR3 protein: CATSAPVQETQYF. The CDR3 bases are TGTGCCACCAGCGCCCCAGTCCAAGAGACCCAGTACTTC.

This chain uses TRBV10-1 with TRBJ2-1; D possibly corresponds to TRBD2 (5 bases). Germline CDR1 is WNHNN and CDR2 is SYGVQD (reference sequence). This CDR3 has 15 residues. V gave up 2 bases and J gave up 5 bases, with 13 bases separating them. In nucleotides, the CDR3 is TGCGCCAGCAGTGAGGGGCCGGGGAGCGACAATGAGCAGTTCTTC. As protein: CASSEGPGSDNEQFF.

This clonotype was counted between two and nine times. This sequence joins TRBV10-3 and TRBJ2-7; D might be TRBD1 or TRBD2, each matching 5 bases. The CDR3 length is 12 residues. The germline gives CDR1 ENHRY, CDR2 SYGVKD. V lost 6 bases, J lost 3 bases, and 9 bases lay in between. CDR3 sequence: CAIRGDVYEQYF. CDR3 DNA: TGTGCCATCAGGGGGGACGTCTACGAGCAGTACTTC.